The present T cell receptor (beta chain) was sequenced within a study of persistence of HIV-infected CD4 T cells. Overall study findings and caveats: Antigen-responding cells were enriched for degenerate expanded CDR3beta sequences.

Remarks on this clone: Its specificity is unknown.

The stimulus was an HIV-1 Gag 15-mer peptide pool, roughly 1 ug/peptide/mL. Sorting of responding CD4+ T cells relied on upregulated CD40 ligand together with CD69. CDR3 length: 15 amino acids. Germline-derived CDR1 and CDR2 are MDHEN and SYDVKM. The V segment lost 6 bases and the J segment 8 bases; nucleotides outside the gene matches: 10. Sequencing used immunoSEQ version 4 in survey mode. Genomic DNA was diluted to 10 ng/uL, up to roughly 1 ug per sample. The protocol was immunoSEQ multiplex PCR, while the TCRdb copy is restricted to in-frame clones and leaves out a portion. The data contain fewer than 35,000 clones, 70% of them singletons.

The source of this sequence is an adult man with HIV who was CMV-seropositive. The material was CD4+ T cells sorted from PBMCs after approximately 18-hour stimulation, obtained from a patient who received antiretroviral therapy. This chain uses TRBV28 with TRBJ2-3, with 11 bases aligning to TRBD2. CDR3 bases: TGTGCCAGCAGCCCAACTAGCGGGGGCGGGAGTACGCAGTATTTT. Its protein is CASSPTSGGGSTQYF.